What follows is one T cell receptor (beta chain) and its context. Its target is not known. The CDR3 loop spans 13 amino acids. V lost 7 bases to trimming and J lost 3 bases, with 12 bases between them. Germline V gene sequence: CDR1 MNHNS, CDR2 SASEGT. The data were obtained in a study of OX40 agonist ivuxolimab in advanced cancers. Across the whole study: Age averaged around 60 years (range about 23 to 85), and 82.7% were male. Study-wide points: Compared with CD4+, CD8+ T cells on average had more expanded clones. Within 6 weeks, CD4+ and CD8+ blood T cells expanded clonally at 0.1 to 3.0 mg/kg. Not determined was the antigen specificity of the expanded peripheral T cells.

The table came from immunoSEQ multiplex PCR; TCRdb's copy has only in-frame clones and leaves some out. The table has 34,000 or so clones, about 89% seen once. The clonotype comes from an adult with an advanced solid tumor such as melanoma, head and neck, liver or kidney cancer. The sequencing used CD4+ or CD8+ T cells sorted from blood, collected in a trial of the OX40 agonist ivuxolimab. The V and J genes are TRBV6-1 and TRBJ1-1; no definite D call. For the CDR3, the DNA is TGTGCCAGCACCCCTCCGTGGGACACTGAAGCTTTCTTT. This encodes CASTPPWDTEAFF.